These 6 T cell receptor beta chains share one sample of origin, sequenced in a study of cytomegalovirus exposure and HLA in healthy donors. 13 Jbeta primers and 60 Vbeta primers were used for the PCR. Generated by immunoSEQ multiplex PCR, the TCRdb table keeps only in-frame clones and is missing some. Of some 110,000 clones listed, approximately 58% are singletons. The sequencing sample was made of PBMCs. The receptors here all came from a woman in her twenties or thirties in good health and CMV-seronegative.

The J gene is TRBJ1-3, the V gene TRBV4-1, with a possible D match to TRBD1 (5 bases). Germline CDR1 MGHRA, CDR2 YSYEKL. This CDR3 comprises 18 residues. Trimming removed 1 base at V and 3 bases at J, with 19 bases between. The CDR3 DNA is TGCGCCAGCAGCCAAGGGATGGCAGGGCCTTCTGGTGGAAACACCATATATTTT. It is translated as CASSQGMAGPSGGNTIYF.

A few counts support this clone. The gene calls are TRBV15 and TRBJ2-7, with 10 bases fitting TRBD2. The CDR3 spans 16 residues. Per germline, CDR1 LNHNV and CDR2 YYDKDF (reference sequence). V lost 3 bases and J lost 2; bases outside the gene matches: 7. The CDR3: CATSRGSGRIPYEQYF. In nucleotides, the CDR3 is TGTGCCACCAGCAGGGGTAGCGGGAGGATTCCCTACGAGCAGTACTTC.

V is TRBV15 and J is TRBJ1-1; no definite D call. CDR1 is LNHNV and CDR2 is YYDKDF in the germline V gene (reference sequence). Trimming shortened V by 0 bases and J by 5 bases, and 4 bases separated the two germline ends. The CDR3 totals 12 residues. CDR3: CATSRDPTEAFF. DNA for the CDR3: TGTGCCACCAGCAGAGATCCGACTGAAGCTTTCTTT.

This clone has only a few counts. The J gene is TRBJ1-1, the V gene TRBV27; TRBD1 agrees at 12 bases. This CDR3 contains 16 residues. V was pared by 3 bases and J by 7 bases, with 9 bases of the junction left unmatched. Per germline, CDR1 MNHEY and CDR2 SMNVEV (reference sequence). The CDR3 protein is CASSLRPGQGAGEAFF. The DNA for the CDR3 is TGTGCCAGCAGTTTGCGACCGGGACAGGGGGCCGGTGAAGCTTTCTTT.

This sequence joins TRBV19 and TRBJ2-1; 7 bases match TRBD1. CDR3 length equals 12 residues. CDR1 and CDR2 (germline): LNHDA, SQIVND (reference sequence). Trimming cost V 3 bases and J 8 bases; bases outside gene matches: 1. The DNA for the CDR3 is TGTGCCAGTAGTATTGGGACAGATGAGCAGTTCTTC. Amino acids: CASSIGTDEQFF. The complete variable domain, with remaining parts taken from reference TRBV19 and TRBJ2-1, reads DGGITQSPKYLFRKEGQNVTLSCEQNLNHDAMYWYRQDPGQGLRLIYYSQIVNDFQKGDIAEGYSVSREKKESFPLTVTSAQKNPTAFYLCASSIGTDEQFFGPGTRLTVL.

Concerning this clone: The junction and the germline gene differ at one end; a read error may be behind it. The DNA of the CDR3 is TGTGCCAGCAGTCAAGCCCGGGAGGGGAGTCTAGCCAAAAACATTCAGTACTTC. This sequence encodes CASSQAREGSLAKNIQYF. The rearrangement links TRBV6-1 to TRBJ2-4; 8 nucleotides align to TRBD2. The CDR3 consists of 18 residues. The germline V gene has CDR1 MNHNS and CDR2 SASEGT.